This T cell receptor beta chain was observed in a study of blood T cells in healthy people across ages. It was with a sample-barcoded 5' primer and a J-beta primer mix that a second PCR of about 7 to 12 cycles was run. From each sample, at least 3 million paired-end reads containing CDR3 were obtained. TCRdb used MiXCR to reprocess the 5' RACE reads, holding one entry per CDR3 protein. The repertoire holds hundreds of thousands of distinct CDR3 sequences, with roughly half as singletons. V lost 6 bases and J lost 4, with 13 bases in between. Looked up from germline, CDR1 is MNHNY and CDR2 is SVGAGI (reference sequence). The CDR3 is 14 amino acids. Regarding the study as a whole: The study could not conclusively compare naive and antigen-experienced cells, given its unsorted PBMCs. Both naive CD4+ cell counts and diversity were greater in long-lived donors than in aged donors.

This clonotype was detected ten times or more. What it recognizes is unknown. The J gene is TRBJ2-1, the V gene TRBV6-6; D assignment may be TRBD1 or TRBD2 (5 bases each). The TCR comes from a woman older than 75 in good health. The material sequenced was blood. CDR3: CASRPGASYNEQFF. In DNA, the CDR3 is TGTGCCAGCAGGCCCGGGGCATCTTACAATGAGCAGTTCTTC.